This paragraph covers one T cell receptor (beta chain) sequence. No antigen is known for it. These data come from a study of CD8 T cells in Susac syndrome. Study-level background: When their blood was taken, patients with Susac syndrome were therapy-naive, taking corticosteroids, or taking intravenous immunoglobulin alone. Study findings and constraints: In Susac syndrome, the CD4+ T cell repertoires did not show clonal expansion.

Germline CDR1 reads SQVTM; CDR2 reads ANQGSEA. The V end lost 4 bases, the J end lost 7 bases, and 14 bases lay between the germline ends. The CDR3 extends over 12 amino acids. The authors reverse transcribed roughly 0.5 to 1 ug RNA with random hexamers. MiXCR was run by TCRdb on the immunoSEQ multiplex PCR reads, yielding one entry per CDR3 protein. Of 150,000 to 200,000 distinct CDR3 sequences listed, approximately 96% are singletons. Material for sequencing was CD4+ T cells from PBMCs. The rearrangement uses TRBV29-1 and TRBJ2-7; D might be TRBD2 (6 bases). The receptor's source is a human donor with Susac syndrome. CDR3 sequence: CSVAGAAGEQYF. The CDR3 nucleotides are TGCAGCGTTGCCGGGGCCGCGGGGGAGCAGTACTTC.